This T cell receptor (beta chain) was obtained from a study of blood T cells in healthy people across ages. Study results and limitations: Changes seen in expanded clonotypes were possibly confounded by donor CMV status left unknown. Naive T cell percentage showed a strong correlation with the diversity of TCR beta. Both higher diversity and more naive CD4+ cells marked long-lived donors when set against aged donors.

A J-beta primer mix and a sample-barcoded 5' primer were used in a second PCR of roughly 6 to 12 cycles. A template-switch adaptor with 12 random nucleotides tagged each cDNA molecule. TCRdb re-called the 5' RACE reads through MiXCR, storing one row per CDR3 protein. This repertoire shows hundreds of thousands of distinct CDR3 sequences, around 30% found once; its top ten account for about 18%. This clonotype showed up just a few times. Its antigen remains unidentified. One junction end disagrees with the germline gene, perhaps due to a read error. The CDR3 extends over 15 amino acids. This receptor was obtained from an elderly woman in good health. The specimen sequenced was blood. The chain couples TRBV12-3 or TRBV12-4 to TRBJ2-1; 11 nucleotides match TRBD1. The CDR3 bases are TGTACCAGCAGCAAGGTCGGGACAGGGGGCAATGAGCAGTTCTTC. This codes for CTSSKVGTGGNEQFF.